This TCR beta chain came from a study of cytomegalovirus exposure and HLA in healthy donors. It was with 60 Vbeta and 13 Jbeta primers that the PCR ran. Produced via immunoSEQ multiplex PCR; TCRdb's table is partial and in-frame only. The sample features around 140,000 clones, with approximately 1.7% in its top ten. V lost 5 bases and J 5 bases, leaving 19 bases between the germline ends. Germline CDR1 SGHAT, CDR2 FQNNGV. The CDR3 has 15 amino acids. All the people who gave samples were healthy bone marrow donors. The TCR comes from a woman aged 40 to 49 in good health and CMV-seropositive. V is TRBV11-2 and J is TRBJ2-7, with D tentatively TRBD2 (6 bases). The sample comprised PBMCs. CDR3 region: CASSPGTQLGDEQYF. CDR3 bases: TGTGCCAGCAGCCCCGGGACTCAGCTGGGCGACGAGCAGTACTTC.